The TCR beta chain described here comes from a study of cytomegalovirus exposure and HLA in healthy donors. CDR1 SGHDN and CDR2 FVKESK come from the germline V gene. With 1 base removed from V and 7 bases from J, the gap between germline ends came to 11 bases. The CDR3 has 15 amino acids. Each donor was healthy, and each was a bone marrow donor. PCR employed 60 Vbeta and 13 Jbeta primers. This table comes from immunoSEQ multiplex PCR, and its TCRdb copy is limited to in-frame clones, with some not included. The sample shows roughly 220,000 clones, approximately 80% of them seen only once. To note about this clone: What it recognizes is unknown.

Whole-study findings and limits: An observed cluster of highly shared sequence variants was recorded as a likely sequencing artifact.

The TCR originated in a man aged 25 to 45 in good health and CMV-seronegative. Sequencing was carried out using PBMCs. The chain couples TRBV14 to TRBJ1-6, with a tentative D call TRBD1 (5 bases). CDR3: CASSQAQGRNSPLHF. CDR3 sequence (DNA): TGTGCCAGCAGCCAAGCGCAGGGAAGGAATTCACCCCTCCACTTT.